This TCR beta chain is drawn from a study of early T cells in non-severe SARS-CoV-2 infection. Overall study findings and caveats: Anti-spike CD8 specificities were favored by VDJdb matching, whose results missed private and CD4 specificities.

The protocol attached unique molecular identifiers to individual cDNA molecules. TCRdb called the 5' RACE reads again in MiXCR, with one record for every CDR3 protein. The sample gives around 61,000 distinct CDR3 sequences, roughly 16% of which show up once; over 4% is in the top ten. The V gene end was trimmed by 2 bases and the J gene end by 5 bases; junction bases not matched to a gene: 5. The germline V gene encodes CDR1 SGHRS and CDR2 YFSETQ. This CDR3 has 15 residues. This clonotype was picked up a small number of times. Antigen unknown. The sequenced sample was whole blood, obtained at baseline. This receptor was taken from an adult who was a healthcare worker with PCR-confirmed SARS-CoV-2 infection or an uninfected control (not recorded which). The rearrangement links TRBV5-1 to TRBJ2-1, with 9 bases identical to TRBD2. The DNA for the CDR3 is TGCGCCAGCAGCTTATTAGCGGGAGCGAACAATGAGCAGTTCTTC. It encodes CASSLLAGANNEQFF.